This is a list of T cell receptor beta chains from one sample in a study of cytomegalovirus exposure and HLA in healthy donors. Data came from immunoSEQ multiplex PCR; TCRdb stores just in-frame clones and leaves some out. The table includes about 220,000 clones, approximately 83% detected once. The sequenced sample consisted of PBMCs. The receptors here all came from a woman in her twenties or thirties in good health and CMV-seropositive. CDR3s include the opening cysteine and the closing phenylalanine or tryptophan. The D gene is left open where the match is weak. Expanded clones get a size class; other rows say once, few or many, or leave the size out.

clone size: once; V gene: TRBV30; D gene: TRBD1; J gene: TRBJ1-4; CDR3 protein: CAWSAGTGGGEKLFF; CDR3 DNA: TGTGCCTGGAGTGCCGGGACAGGGGGTGGCGAAAAACTGTTTTTT
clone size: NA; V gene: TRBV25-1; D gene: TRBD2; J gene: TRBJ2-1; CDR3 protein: CASSDLLAGVNNEQFF; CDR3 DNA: TGTGCCAGCAGTGACCTACTAGCGGGCGTCAACAATGAGCAGTTCTTC
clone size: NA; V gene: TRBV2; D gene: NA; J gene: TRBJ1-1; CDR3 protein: CASRKDVNTEAFF; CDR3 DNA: TGTGCCAGCAGGAAGGACGTGAACACTGAAGCTTTCTTT
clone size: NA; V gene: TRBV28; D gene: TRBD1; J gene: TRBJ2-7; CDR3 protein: CASSGRQGASYEQYF; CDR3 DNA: TGTGCCAGCAGCGGGAGACAGGGGGCCTCCTACGAGCAGTACTTC
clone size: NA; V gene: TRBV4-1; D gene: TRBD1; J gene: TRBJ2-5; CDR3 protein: CASSQDGTDQETQYF; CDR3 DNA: TGCGCCAGCAGCCAAGATGGGACAGACCAAGAGACCCAGTACTTC
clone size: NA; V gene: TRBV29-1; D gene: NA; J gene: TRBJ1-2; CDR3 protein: CSVRFLDSTYYGYTF; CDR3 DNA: TGCAGCGTAAGATTCCTGGACAGCACTTACTATGGCTACACCTTC
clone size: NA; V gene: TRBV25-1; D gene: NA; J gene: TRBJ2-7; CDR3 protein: CASSRTQGPGYEQYF; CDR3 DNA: TGTGCCAGCAGTCGGACACAGGGCCCCGGCTACGAGCAGTACTTC
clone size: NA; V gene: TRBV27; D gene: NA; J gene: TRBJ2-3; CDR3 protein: CASSLTGSTDTQYF; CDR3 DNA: TGTGCCAGCAGTTTAACAGGTAGCACAGATACGCAGTATTTT
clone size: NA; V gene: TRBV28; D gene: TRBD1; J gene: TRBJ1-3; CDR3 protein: CASSAPGTGDTIYF; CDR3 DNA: TGTGCCAGCAGTGCGCCCGGGACAGGGGACACCATATATTTT
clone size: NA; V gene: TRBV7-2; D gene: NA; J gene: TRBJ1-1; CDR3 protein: CASSLIWTENEAFF; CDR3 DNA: TGTGCCAGCAGCTTAATTTGGACAGAGAACGAAGCTTTCTTT
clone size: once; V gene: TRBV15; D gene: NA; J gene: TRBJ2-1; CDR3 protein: CATSSIARGRQFF; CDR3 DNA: TGTGCCACCAGCAGTATCGCACGGGGGCGACAGTTCTTC
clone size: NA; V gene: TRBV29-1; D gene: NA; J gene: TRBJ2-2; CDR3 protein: CSVDEGTGELFF; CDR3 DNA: TGCAGCGTTGATGAGGGCACCGGGGAGCTGTTTTTT
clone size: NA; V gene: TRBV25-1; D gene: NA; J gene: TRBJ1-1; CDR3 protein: CASSEKAREYTEAFF; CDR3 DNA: TGTGCCAGCAGTGAAAAAGCGCGAGAGTACACTGAAGCTTTCTTT
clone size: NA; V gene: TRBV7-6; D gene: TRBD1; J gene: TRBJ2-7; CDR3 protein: CASSFYPKGQLSYEQYF; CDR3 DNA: TGTGCCAGCAGCTTTTACCCTAAGGGACAGCTCTCCTACGAGCAGTACTTC
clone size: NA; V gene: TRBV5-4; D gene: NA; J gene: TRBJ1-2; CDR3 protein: CASNLPGTNYGYTF; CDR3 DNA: TGTGCCAGCAACCTTCCAGGAACTAACTATGGCTACACCTTC
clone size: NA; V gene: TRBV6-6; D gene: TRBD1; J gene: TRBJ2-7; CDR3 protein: CASTSTGAYEQYF; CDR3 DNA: TGTGCCAGCACCTCGACAGGGGCCTACGAGCAGTACTTC
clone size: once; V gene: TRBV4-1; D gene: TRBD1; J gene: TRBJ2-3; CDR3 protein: CASSQVDRVTDTQYF; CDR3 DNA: TGCGCCAGCAGCCAAGTGGACAGGGTCACAGATACGCAGTATTTT
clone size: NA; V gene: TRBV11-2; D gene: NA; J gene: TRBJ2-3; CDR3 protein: CASSLLFGSASTDTQYF; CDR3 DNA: TGTGCCAGCAGCTTATTATTCGGCTCCGCTAGCACAGATACGCAGTATTTT
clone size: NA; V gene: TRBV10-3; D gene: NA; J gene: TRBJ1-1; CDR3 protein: CAISARGWSTEAFF; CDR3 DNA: TGTGCCATCAGTGCGAGAGGGTGGAGCACTGAAGCTTTCTTT
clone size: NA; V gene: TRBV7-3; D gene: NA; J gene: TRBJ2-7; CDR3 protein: CASSLISGYEQYF; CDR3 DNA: TGTGCCAGCAGCTTAATTTCGGGTTACGAGCAGTACTTC
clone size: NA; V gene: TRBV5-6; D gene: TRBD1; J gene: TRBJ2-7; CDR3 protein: CASSFSDRGTYEQYF; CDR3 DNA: TGTGCCAGCAGCTTTTCGGACAGGGGGACATACGAGCAGTACTTC
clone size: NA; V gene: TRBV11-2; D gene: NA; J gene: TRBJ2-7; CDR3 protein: CASSLEVGRSYEQYF; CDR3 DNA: TGTGCCAGCAGCTTAGAAGTCGGGCGGAGCTACGAGCAGTACTTC
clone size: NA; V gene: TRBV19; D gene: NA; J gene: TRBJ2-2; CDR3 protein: CASKDGAGELFF; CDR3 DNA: TGTGCCAGTAAGGACGGCGCCGGGGAGCTGTTTTTT
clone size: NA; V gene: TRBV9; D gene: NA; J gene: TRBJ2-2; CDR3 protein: CASSVDGTGELFF; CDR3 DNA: TGTGCCAGCAGCGTAGACGGCACCGGGGAGCTGTTTTTT
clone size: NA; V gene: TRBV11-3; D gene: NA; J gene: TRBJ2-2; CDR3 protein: CASSGDNTGELFF; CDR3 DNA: TGTGCCAGCAGCGGTGATAACACCGGGGAGCTGTTTTTT
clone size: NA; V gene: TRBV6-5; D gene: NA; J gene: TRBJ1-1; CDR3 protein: CASSYGYLGTEAFF; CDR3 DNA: TGTGCCAGCAGTTACGGGTACTTAGGCACTGAAGCTTTCTTT
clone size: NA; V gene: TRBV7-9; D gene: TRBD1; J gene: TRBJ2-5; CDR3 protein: CASSTRTGGAETQYF; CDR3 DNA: TGTGCCAGCAGCACTCGGACAGGGGGCGCGGAGACCCAGTACTTC
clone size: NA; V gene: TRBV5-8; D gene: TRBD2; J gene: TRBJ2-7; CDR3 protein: CASSLAAGVYYEQYF; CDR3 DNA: TGTGCCAGCAGCTTGGCAGCGGGAGTTTATTACGAGCAGTACTTC
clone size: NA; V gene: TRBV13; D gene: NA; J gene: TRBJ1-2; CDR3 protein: CASRPTGAYGYTF; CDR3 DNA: TGTGCCAGCAGGCCGACAGGCGCCTATGGCTACACCTTC
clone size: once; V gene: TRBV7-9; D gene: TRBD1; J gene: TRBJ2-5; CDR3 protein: CASSPGQGVAETQYF; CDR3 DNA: TGTGCCAGCAGCCCAGGACAGGGAGTGGCAGAGACCCAGTACTTC
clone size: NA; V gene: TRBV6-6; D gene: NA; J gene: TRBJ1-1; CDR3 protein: CASSYMVPRNPEAFF; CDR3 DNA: TGTGCCAGCAGTTACATGGTCCCACGGAACCCTGAAGCTTTCTTT
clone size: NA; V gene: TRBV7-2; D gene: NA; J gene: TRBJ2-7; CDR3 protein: CASALSYEQYF; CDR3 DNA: TGTGCCAGCGCGTTGTCCTACGAGCAGTACTTC
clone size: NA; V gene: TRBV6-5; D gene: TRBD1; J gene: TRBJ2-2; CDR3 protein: CAGRTGPNTGELFF; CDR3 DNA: TGTGCCGGACGGACAGGGCCAAACACCGGGGAGCTGTTTTTT
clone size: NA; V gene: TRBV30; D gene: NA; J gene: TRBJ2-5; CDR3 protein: CAWSIKSMVVKTQYF; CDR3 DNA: TGTGCCTGGAGTATAAAAAGTATGGTAGTGAAGACCCAGTACTTC
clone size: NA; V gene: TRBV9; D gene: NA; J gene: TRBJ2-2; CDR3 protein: CASSVGAQTNTGELFF; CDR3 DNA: TGTGCCAGCAGCGTAGGGGCACAGACGAACACCGGGGAGCTGTTTTTT
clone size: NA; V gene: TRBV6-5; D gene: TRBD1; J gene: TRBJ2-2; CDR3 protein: CASKTGQGDTGELFF; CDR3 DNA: TGTGCCAGCAAGACGGGGCAGGGGGACACCGGGGAGCTGTTTTTT
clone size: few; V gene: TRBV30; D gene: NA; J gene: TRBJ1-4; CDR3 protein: CAWSVQFGRTNEKLFF; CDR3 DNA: TGTGCCTGGAGTGTACAGTTTGGGAGGACTAATGAAAAACTGTTTTTT
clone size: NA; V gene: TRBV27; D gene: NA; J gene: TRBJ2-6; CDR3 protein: CASSLSGYSGANVLTF; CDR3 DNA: TGTGCCAGCAGTTTATCGGGGTACTCTGGGGCCAACGTCCTGACTTTC
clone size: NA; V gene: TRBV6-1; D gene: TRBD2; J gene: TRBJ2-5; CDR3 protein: CASSGGRLAGQETQYF; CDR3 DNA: TGTGCCAGCAGTGGGGGTAGGCTAGCGGGACAAGAGACCCAGTACTTC
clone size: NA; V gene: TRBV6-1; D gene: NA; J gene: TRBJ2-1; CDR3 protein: CASQEGSEQFF; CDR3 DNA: TGTGCCAGCCAAGAGGGGAGTGAGCAGTTCTTC
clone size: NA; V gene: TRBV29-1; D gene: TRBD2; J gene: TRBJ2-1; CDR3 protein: CSVRPMTSGGYNEQFF; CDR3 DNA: TGCAGCGTCAGACCTATGACTAGCGGGGGGTACAATGAGCAGTTCTTC
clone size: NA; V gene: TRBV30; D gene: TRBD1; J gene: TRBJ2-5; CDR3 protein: CAWSGPGQQETQYF; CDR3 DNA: TGTGCCTGGAGTGGACCGGGACAGCAAGAGACCCAGTACTTC
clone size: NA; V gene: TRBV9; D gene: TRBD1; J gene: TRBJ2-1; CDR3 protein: CASTRTGDNNEQFF; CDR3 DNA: TGTGCCAGCACACGGACAGGAGACAACAATGAGCAGTTCTTC
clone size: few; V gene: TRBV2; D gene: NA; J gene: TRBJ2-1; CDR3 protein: CASSGYNEQFF; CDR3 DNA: TGTGCCAGCAGTGGATACAATGAGCAGTTCTTC
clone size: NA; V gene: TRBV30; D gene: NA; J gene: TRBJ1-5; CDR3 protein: CAWTQKGNQPQHF; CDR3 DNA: TGTGCCTGGACCCAGAAGGGAAATCAGCCCCAGCATTTT
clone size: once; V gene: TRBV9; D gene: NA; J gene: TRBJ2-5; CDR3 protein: CASSVGGNQETQYF; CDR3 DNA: TGTGCCAGCAGCGTAGGGGGAAACCAAGAGACCCAGTACTTC
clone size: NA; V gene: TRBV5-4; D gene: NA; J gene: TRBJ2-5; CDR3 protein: CASRVWGQETQYF; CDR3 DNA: TGTGCCAGCAGGGTGTGGGGGCAGGAGACCCAGTACTTC
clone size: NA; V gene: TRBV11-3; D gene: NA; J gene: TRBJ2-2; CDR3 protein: CASSSTSNTGELFF; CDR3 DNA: TGTGCCAGCAGCTCTACTAGTAACACCGGGGAGCTGTTTTTT
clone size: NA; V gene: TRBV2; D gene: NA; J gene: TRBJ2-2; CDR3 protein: CASSEVTGRTNTGELFF; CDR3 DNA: TGTGCCAGCAGTGAAGTTACCGGCAGGACGAACACCGGGGAGCTGTTTTTT
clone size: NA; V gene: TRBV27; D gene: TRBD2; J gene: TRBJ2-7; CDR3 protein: CASRMGTSGRSYEQYF; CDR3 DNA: TGTGCCAGCCGAATGGGGACTAGCGGGAGGTCCTACGAGCAGTACTTC